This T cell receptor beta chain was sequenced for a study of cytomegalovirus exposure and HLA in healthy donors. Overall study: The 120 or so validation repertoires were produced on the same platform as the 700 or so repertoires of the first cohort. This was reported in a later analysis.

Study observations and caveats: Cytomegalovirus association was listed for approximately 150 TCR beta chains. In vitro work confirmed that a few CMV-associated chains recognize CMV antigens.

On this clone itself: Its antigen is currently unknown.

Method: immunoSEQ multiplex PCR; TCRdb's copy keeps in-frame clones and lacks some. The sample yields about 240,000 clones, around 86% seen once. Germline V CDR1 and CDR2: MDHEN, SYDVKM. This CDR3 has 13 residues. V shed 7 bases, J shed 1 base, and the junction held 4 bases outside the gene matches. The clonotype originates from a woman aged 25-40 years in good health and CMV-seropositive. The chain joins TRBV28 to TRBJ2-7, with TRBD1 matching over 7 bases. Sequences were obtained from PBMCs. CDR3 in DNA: TGTGCCAGCAACCCGGGACAGTCCTACGAGCAGTACTTC. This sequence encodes CASNPGQSYEQYF.